The source of this T cell receptor (beta chain) is a study of blood T cell repertoires in COVID-19. In the study overall: PBMCs, B-cell-depleted T cells, or T cells were the source of the cDNA or gDNA that made up the material.

The sample holds a few counts of this clone. The germline CDR1 and CDR2 sequences are DFQATT and SNEGSKA (reference sequence). This CDR3 comprises 14 residues. The V end lost 3 bases, the J end lost 4 bases, and 15 bases lay between the germline ends. Original processing notes: Amplification of reference gene primers provided the estimated nucleated cell counts. Assay used: immunoSEQ multiplex PCR; TCRdb lists only in-frame clones, some missing. That table supplies the V and J calls and clone size; D and trimming were determined from the DNA. The table lists about 62,000 clones, approximately 86% of them singletons.

The genes are TRBV20-1 and TRBJ1-1, with D possibly TRBD1 on 6 matching bases. Sequenced sample: peripheral blood. The source is a man in his 70s with acute or convalescent COVID-19. The CDR3 DNA reads TGCAGTGCTAGTTCCCTGGGCAGGGGCACTGAAGCTTTCTTT. Translating gives CSASSLGRGTEAFF.